Following are 11 T cell receptor beta chains from one sample sequenced in a study of blood T cell repertoires in COVID-19 (TCRdb year 2020). Library preparation was by the immunoSEQ multiplex PCR assay. What TCRdb holds here is the immuneACCESS table cut down to in-frame rearrangements. Part of the clones is not present; checked against another copy, under half of the missing clones reflect an unresolved V gene, and the others are unexplained. The sample has 120,000 or so clones on record, about 85% of them singletons. The ten top clones hold around 7.7% of the sample. The material sequenced was peripheral blood. Every receptor here comes from a human donor in a cohort sampled during active COVID-19.

This rearrangement joins TRBV24-1 to TRBJ2-3, with 15 bases that match TRBD2. There are 18 residues in the CDR3. Germline CDR1 reads KGHDR; CDR2 reads SFDVKD. V was clipped by 4 bases and J by 4 bases; unmatched bases: 8. The CDR3 region has the DNA TGTGCCACCAGTGACCCCGGACTAGCGGGGGGGCATGCAGATACGCAGTATTTT. Translating gives CATSDPGLAGGHADTQYF.

This clone showed up just a few times. The genes are TRBV18 and TRBJ2-2; the D gene is possibly TRBD2 (5 bases). This CDR3 contains 17 residues. CDR1 is KGHSH and CDR2 is LQKENI in the germline V gene. The ends were cut back, 6 bases at V and 0 bases at J, with 17 bases in the middle. The CDR3 DNA sequence: TGTGCCAGCTCCCCTGATGACGGGGATCCGAACACCGGGGAGCTGTTTTTT. As protein: CASSPDDGDPNTGELFF.

The chain employs TRBV30 and TRBJ2-7, with TRBD2 matching 8 bases. Germline loops: CDR1 GTSNPN, CDR2 SVGIG (reference sequence). Trimming took 7 bases from V and 2 from J; bases not matched to a gene: 1. This CDR3 has 11 residues. CDR3 loop: CAFGRAYEQYF. The DNA of the CDR3 is TGTGCCTTCGGGAGGGCCTACGAGCAGTACTTC.

In its sample, this clone was seen once. The rearrangement joins TRBV5-3 to TRBJ2-5; 8 nucleotides align to TRBD2. TRBV5-3 is placed among ORFs of uncertain function. The V and J ends lost 0 bases and 5 bases, in that order; junction bases with no gene match: 3. This CDR3 comprises 14 residues. CDR3 residues: CARSLVPSGETQYF. DNA for the CDR3: TGTGCCAGAAGCTTGGTCCCTAGCGGGGAGACCCAGTACTTC.

The chain has TRBV19 and TRBJ1-1; TRBD1 is a possible D gene (6 bases). The CDR3 covers 15 residues. Germline lookup yields CDR1 LNHDA and CDR2 SQIVND (reference sequence). V was cut by 7 bases and J by 1 base, with 16 bases left in between. The CDR3, as DNA: TGTGCCAGTACCGGCAGTGGACAGCCGAACACTGAAGCTTTCTTT. Protein product: CASTGSGQPNTEAFF.

The V call is TRBV6-2 or TRBV6-3, the J call TRBJ2-1; 10 nucleotides align to TRBD2. V was pared by 0 bases and J by 3 bases, with 2 bases of the junction left unmatched. This CDR3 has 16 residues. Germline values: CDR1 MNHEY, CDR2 SVGEGT. CDR3 residues: CASSYSSGGLYNEQFF. The CDR3 DNA follows: TGTGCCAGCAGTTACTCTAGCGGGGGGCTCTACAATGAGCAGTTCTTC.

This chain links TRBV19 with TRBJ2-2; 8 bases agree with TRBD1. With 0 bases clipped from V and 4 bases from J, the junction kept 13 bases outside the gene matches. Germline V gives CDR1 LNHDA, CDR2 SQIVND (reference sequence). The CDR3 sequence is 19 residues long. CDR3 nucleotides: TGTGCCAGTAGTATAGATCGGGCTCAGGGGGCTAAGGGCACCGGGGAGCTGTTTTTT. This encodes CASSIDRAQGAKGTGELFF.

The chain joins TRBV19 to TRBJ2-1; 8 nucleotides agree with TRBD1. The CDR3 is 15 residues long. Germline-derived CDR1 and CDR2 are LNHDA and SQIVND (reference sequence). V lost 4 bases to trimming and J lost 5 bases; unmatched junction nucleotides: 7. CDR3 amino acids: CASSTEDRADNEQFF. CDR3 bases: TGTGCCAGTAGTACAGAGGACAGGGCCGACAATGAGCAGTTCTTC.

The chain uses TRBV7-9 and TRBJ1-2; D not certain. Germline CDR1 is SEHNR and CDR2 is FQNEAQ (reference sequence). Trimming took off 5 bases at V and 8 bases at J, with 12 bases between the two ends. CDR3 length equals 12 residues. The CDR3 region is CASSRDSYGYTF. In nucleotides, the CDR3 is TGTGCCAGCAGCCGGGATTCGTACGGCTACACCTTC.

V is TRBV28 and J is TRBJ1-1; weak D call: TRBD1 (6 bases). There are 14 residues in the CDR3. Germline assignment: CDR1 MDHEN and CDR2 SYDVKM. Trimming removed 8 bases at V and 5 bases at J, with 18 bases between. The chain's CDR3 is CASPDRLAGTEAFF. CDR3 nucleotides: TGTGCCAGCCCCGACAGGCTAGCTGGGACTGAAGCTTTCTTT.

The chain is built from TRBV3-1 (or the pseudogene TRBV3-2) and TRBJ1-2, with 7 bases lining up with TRBD1. CDR3 length: 15 amino acids. Per the germline V gene, CDR1 is LGHDT and CDR2 is YNNKEL (reference sequence). V was pared by 3 bases and J by 2 bases, with 6 bases of the junction left unmatched. The CDR3 DNA reads TGTGCCAGCAGCCAGGGGACAGTCGTAAACTATGGCTACACCTTC. Translated: CASSQGTVVNYGYTF.